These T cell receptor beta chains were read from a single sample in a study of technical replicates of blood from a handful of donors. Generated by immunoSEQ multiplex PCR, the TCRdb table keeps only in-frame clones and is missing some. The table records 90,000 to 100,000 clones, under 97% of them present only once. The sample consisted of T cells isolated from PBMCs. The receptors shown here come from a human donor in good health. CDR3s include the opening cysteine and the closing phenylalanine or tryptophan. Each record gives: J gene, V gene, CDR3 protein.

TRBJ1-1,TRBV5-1,CASSLDGQGPNTEAFF
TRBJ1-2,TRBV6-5,CASSYSLAGTNYGYTF
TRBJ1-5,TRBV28,CASTAGNQPQHF
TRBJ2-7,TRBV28,CASSLGTGFDEQYF
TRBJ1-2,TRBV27,CASSTGQGTTPVGYTF
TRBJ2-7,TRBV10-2,CASNTGTYEQYF
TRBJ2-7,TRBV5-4,CASSPGGYEQYF
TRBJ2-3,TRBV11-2,CASSADYTDTQYF
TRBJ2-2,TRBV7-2,CASSLAPGLSNTGELFF
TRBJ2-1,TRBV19,CASSRAGGLNEQFF
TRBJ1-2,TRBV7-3,CASSPPIVRDGYTF
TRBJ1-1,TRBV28,CASNRQGFTEAFF
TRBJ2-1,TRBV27,CASSSGQAPLGNEQFF
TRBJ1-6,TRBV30,CACSRGNSPLHF
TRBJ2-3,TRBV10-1,CASSGGGSTDTQYF
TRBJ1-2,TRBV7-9,CASSFGVANYGYTF
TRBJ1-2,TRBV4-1,CASSHFSASDGYTF
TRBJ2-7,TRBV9,CASSVEEATYEQYF
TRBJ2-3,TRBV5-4,CASSSRASTDTQYF
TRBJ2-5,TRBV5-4,CASSLANGETQYF
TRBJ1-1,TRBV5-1,CASSRYSMNTEAFF
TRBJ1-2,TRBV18,CASSPPEGSGSGRYTF
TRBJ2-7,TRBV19,CASSILAGETYEQYF
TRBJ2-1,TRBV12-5,CASGLVPIGSGYNEQFF
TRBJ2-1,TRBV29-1,CSVERGGGMEGEQFF
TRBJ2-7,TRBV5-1,CASSWGLAGYEQYF
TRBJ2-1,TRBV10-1,CASSESSGNEQFF
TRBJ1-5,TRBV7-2,CASTPNSQGASQPQHF
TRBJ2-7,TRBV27,CASSLTSGSSYEQYF
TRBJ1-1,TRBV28,CASSPGQGPFGAFF
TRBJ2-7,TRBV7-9,CASSLARSYEQYF
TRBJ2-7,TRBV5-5,CASSNRQEQYF
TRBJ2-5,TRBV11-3,CASSLEPRGPQETQYF
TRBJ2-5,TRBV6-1,CASSDLLAIETQYF
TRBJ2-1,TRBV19,CASSSLSGGSHNEQFF
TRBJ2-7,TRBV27,CASVEKRDPYEQYF
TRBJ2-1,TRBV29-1,CSVTGLAGSSYNEQFF
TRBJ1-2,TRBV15,CATSRDPPPVTSSYTF
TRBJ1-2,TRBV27,CASSWGGGKNYGYTF
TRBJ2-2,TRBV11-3,CASSLDTRQGHTGELFF
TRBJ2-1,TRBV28,CVIIGGNNEQFF
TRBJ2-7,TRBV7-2,CASSWDRGSSYEQYF
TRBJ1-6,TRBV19,CASSIQSNSPLHF
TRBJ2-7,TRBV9,CASSEDSPYEQYF
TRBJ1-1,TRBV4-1,CASSPPGNWDRGDTEAFF
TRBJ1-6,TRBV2,CASSGGGDSRDNSPLHF
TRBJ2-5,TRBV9,CASSGGEASGEQETQYF
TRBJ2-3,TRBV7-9,CASRNLVTGAPTDTQYF
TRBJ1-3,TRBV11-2,CASSTRQGTSGNTIYF
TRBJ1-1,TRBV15,CATSYSRGLYTEAFF
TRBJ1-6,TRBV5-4,CASSLEQGSFNSPLHF
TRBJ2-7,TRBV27,CASGPGLVRYEQYF
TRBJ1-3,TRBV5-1,CASSYLGQGRNTIYF
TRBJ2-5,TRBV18,CASSPQNQETQYF
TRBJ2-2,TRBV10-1,CATGGQGASTGELFF
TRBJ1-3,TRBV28,CASSEQGPSGNTIYF
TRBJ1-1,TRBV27,CASSLAVMNTEAFF